This T cell receptor beta chain was identified in a study of a mutant IDH1 vaccine in newly diagnosed glioma. Study details: The initiation of vaccination occurred 4-6 weeks after radiotherapy alone, or with temozolomide cycles.

Profiling relied on immunoSEQ multiplex PCR, and the TCRdb table lists in-frame clones only, not all of them. This sample has tens of thousands of clones, with over 60% found just once. J lost 7 bases, V lost 7 bases, and 12 bases had no gene match. The CDR3 runs to 15 residues. Points on this clone: Its target is unknown.

Time point defined: week 35, safety follow-up. Each vaccine dose was 300 ug of mutant IDH1 20-mer peptide, with topical imiquimod. Each of the donors came in with new WHO grade 3 or 4 astrocytomas that were IDH1-mutant and ATRX-lost. Sequenced here: PBMCs, sampled from a glioma patient whose treatment included an IDH1 peptide vaccine. This clonotype originated in a man aged 45 to 65 with glioma. The V gene is TRBV23-1, the J gene TRBJ1-4; TRBD1 matches at 7 bases. TRBV23-1 is reported as an ORF; its role is uncertain. CDR3: CASICKGARGEKLFF. CDR3 DNA: TGCGCCAGCATCTGCAAGGGGGCGCGGGGTGAAAAACTGTTTTTT.